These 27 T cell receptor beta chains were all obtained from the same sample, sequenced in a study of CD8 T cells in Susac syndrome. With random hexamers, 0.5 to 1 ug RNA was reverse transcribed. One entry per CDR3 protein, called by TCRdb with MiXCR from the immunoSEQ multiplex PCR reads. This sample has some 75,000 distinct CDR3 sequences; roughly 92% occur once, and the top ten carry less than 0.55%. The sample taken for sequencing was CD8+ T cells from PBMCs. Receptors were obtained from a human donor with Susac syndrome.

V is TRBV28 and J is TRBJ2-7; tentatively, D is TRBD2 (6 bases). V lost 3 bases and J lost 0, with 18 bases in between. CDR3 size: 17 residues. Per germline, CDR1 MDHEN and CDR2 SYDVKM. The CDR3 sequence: CASSFPWRVGSSYEQYF. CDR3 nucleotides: TGTGCCAGCAGTTTCCCTTGGCGGGTCGGGAGCTCCTACGAGCAGTACTTC.

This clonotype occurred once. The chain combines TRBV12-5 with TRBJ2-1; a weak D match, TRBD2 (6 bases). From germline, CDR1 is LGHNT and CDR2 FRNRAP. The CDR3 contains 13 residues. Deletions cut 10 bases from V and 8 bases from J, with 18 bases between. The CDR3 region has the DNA TGTGCTACCCTTGGGGGGAACGGCGATGAGCAGTTCTTC. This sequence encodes CATLGGNGDEQFF.

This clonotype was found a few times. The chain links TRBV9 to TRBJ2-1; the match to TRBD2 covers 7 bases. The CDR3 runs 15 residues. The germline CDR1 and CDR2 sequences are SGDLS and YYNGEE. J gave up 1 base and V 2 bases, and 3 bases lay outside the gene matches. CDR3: CASSVGGESYNEQFF. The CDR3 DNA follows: TGTGCCAGCAGCGTTGGGGGGGAGTCCTACAATGAGCAGTTCTTC.

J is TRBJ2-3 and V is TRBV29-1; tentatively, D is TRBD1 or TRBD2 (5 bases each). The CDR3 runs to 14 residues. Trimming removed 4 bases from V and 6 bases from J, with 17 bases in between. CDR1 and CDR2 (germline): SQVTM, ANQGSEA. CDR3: CSVVRGGLKDTQYF. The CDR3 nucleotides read TGCAGCGTTGTGAGGGGCGGTCTCAAGGATACGCAGTATTTT.

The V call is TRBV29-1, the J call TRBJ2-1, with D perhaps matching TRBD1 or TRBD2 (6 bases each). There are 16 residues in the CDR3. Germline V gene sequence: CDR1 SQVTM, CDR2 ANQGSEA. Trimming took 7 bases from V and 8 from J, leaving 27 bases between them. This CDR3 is CSGRGLRVDPGDEQFF. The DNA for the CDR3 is TGCAGCGGGAGGGGGTTGCGGGTGGACCCCGGTGATGAGCAGTTCTTC.

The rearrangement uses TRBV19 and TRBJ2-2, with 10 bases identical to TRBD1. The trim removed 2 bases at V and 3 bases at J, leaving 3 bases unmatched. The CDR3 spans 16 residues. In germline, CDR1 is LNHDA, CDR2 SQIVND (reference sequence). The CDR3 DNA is TGTGCCAGTAGTATATTCGGGACAGGGGACACCGGGGAGCTGTTTTTT. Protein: CASSIFGTGDTGELFF.

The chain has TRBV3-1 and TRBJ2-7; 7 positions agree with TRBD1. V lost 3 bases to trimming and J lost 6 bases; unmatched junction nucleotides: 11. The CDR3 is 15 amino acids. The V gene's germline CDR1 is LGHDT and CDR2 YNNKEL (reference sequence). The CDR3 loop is CASSQMVEGAGEQYF. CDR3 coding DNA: TGTGCCAGCAGCCAGATGGTTGAGGGGGCCGGCGAGCAGTACTTC.

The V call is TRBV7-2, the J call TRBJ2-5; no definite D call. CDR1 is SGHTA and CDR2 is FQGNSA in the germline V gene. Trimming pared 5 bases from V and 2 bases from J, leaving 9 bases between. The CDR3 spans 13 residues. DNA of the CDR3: TGTGCCAGCAGCAAGAACGGGCAAGAGACCCAGTACTTC. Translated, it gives CASSKNGQETQYF.

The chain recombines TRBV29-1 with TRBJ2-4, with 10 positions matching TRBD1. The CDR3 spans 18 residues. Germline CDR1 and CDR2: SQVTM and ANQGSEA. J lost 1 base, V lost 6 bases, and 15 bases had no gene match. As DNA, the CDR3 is TGCAGCGTCGGTGGGACAGGGGTTTTGAGAATTGCCAAAAACATTCAGTACTTC. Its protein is CSVGGTGVLRIAKNIQYF.

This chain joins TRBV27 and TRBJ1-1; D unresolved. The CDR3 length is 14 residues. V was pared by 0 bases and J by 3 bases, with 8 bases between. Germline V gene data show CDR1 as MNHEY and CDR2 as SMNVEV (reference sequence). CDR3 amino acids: CASSLSEIHTEAFF. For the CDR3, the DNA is TGTGCCAGCAGTTTATCTGAAATACACACTGAAGCTTTCTTT.

The CDR3 region has the DNA TGTGCCAGCAGCGGACCGATAAGGACTAGCGGGGAAGAGACCCAGTACTTC. The encoded protein is CASSGPIRTSGEETQYF. This chain uses TRBV2 with TRBJ2-5; 12 bases map to TRBD2. Germline CDR1 reads SNHLY; CDR2 reads FYNNEI. The trim removed 6 bases at V and 3 bases at J, leaving 11 bases unmatched. The CDR3 contains 17 residues.

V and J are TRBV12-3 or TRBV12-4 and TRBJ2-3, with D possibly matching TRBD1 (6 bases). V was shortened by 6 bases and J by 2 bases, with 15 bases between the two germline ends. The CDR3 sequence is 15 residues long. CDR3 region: CASSRTDTYTDTQYF. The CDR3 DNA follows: TGTGCCAGCAGCAGGACAGACACTTACACAGATACGCAGTATTTT.

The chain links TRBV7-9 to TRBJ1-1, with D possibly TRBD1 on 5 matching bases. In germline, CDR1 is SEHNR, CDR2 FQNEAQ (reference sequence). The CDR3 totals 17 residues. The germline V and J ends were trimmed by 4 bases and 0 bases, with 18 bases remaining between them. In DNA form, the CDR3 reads TGTGCCAGCAGCTCCACCAAGGGGCCGGCGATGAACACTGAAGCTTTCTTT. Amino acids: CASSSTKGPAMNTEAFF.

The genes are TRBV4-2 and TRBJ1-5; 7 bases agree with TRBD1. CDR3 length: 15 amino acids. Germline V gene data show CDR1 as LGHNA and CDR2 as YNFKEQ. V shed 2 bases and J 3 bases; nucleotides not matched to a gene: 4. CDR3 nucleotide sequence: TGTGCCAGCAGCCAACAAGGGACAGTCAATCAGCCCCAGCATTTT. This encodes CASSQQGTVNQPQHF.

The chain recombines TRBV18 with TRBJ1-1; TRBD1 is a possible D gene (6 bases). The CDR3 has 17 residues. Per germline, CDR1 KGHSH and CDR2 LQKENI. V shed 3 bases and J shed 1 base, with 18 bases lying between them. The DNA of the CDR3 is TGTGCCAGCTCACCCCGGTCATTGGGCAGGGGGAACACTGAAGCTTTCTTT. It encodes CASSPRSLGRGNTEAFF.

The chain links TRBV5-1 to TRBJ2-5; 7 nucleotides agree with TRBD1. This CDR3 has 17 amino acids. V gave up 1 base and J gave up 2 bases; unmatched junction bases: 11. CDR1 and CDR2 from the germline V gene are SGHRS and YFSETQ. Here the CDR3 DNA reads TGCGCCAGCAGCTTGTTTACCAGGGACAGAATTCAAGAGACCCAGTACTTC. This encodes CASSLFTRDRIQETQYF.

The CDR3 DNA is TGCGCCAGCAGCCCGGGACTAGCGGGAAGGAACATTCAGTACTTC. Translation: CASSPGLAGRNIQYF. This sequence joins TRBV5-1 and TRBJ2-4; TRBD2 matches at 13 bases. Trimming cost V 4 bases and J 7 bases; bases outside gene matches: 5. The CDR3 consists of 15 residues. Looked up from germline, CDR1 is SGHRS and CDR2 is YFSETQ.

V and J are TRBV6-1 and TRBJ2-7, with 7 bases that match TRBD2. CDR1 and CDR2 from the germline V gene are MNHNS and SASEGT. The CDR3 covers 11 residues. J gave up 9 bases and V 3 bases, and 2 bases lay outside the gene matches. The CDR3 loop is CASSEGRGQYF. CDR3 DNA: TGTGCCAGCAGTGAGGGGAGGGGGCAGTACTTC.

The CDR3 protein is CASNYWREGNTEAFF. In DNA form, the CDR3 reads TGTGCCAGCAACTACTGGCGGGAAGGGAACACTGAAGCTTTCTTT. The V call is TRBV6-2 or TRBV6-3, the J call TRBJ1-1; D unresolved. There are 15 residues in the CDR3. Germline assignment: CDR1 MNHEY and CDR2 SVGEGT. V was clipped by 7 bases and J by 1 base, with 16 bases between them.

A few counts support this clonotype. The DNA for the CDR3 is TGTGCCAGCAGTGAACTGGTCCAGGGGGGGGACTACGAGCAGTACTTC. Amino acid sequence: CASSELVQGGDYEQYF. This sequence joins TRBV6-1 and TRBJ2-7; D assignment may be TRBD1 or TRBD2 (7 bases each). Trimming stripped 2 bases from V and 3 bases from J, with 17 bases between. CDR1 is MNHNS and CDR2 is SASEGT in the germline V gene. The CDR3 length is 16 residues.

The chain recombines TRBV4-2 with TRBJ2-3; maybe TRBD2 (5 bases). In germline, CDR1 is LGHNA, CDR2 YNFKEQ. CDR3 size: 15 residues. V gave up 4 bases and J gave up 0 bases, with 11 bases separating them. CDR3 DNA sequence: TGTGCCAGCAGCCCTAGAGCGGATAGCACAGATACGCAGTATTTT. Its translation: CASSPRADSTDTQYF.

The CDR3 loop is CASAKGASQYSPLHF. The CDR3 nucleotides are TGTGCCAGCGCCAAGGGGGCAAGCCAATATTCACCCCTCCACTTT. V gene TRBV25-1 combines with J gene TRBJ1-6, with 7 nucleotides matching TRBD1. The CDR3 is 15 residues long. The V gene's germline CDR1 is MGHDK and CDR2 SYGVNS. V dropped 8 bases and J dropped 8; count of bases not matched to a gene: 12.

CDR3 bases: TGTGCCAGCAGCTTCGAAACTCCGGGACAGGGCACAGCTGGAAACACCATATATTTT. This encodes CASSFETPGQGTAGNTIYF. V gene TRBV7-9 combines with J gene TRBJ1-3; 9 bases fit TRBD1. The length of the CDR3 is 19 residues. Germline V lookup: CDR1 SEHNR, CDR2 FQNEAQ (reference sequence). Trimming took 3 bases from V and 2 from J; bases not matched to a gene: 14.

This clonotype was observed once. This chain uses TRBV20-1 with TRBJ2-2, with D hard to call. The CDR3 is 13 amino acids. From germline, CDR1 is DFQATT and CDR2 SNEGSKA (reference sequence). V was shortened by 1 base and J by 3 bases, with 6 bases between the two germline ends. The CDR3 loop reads CSARADDTGELFF. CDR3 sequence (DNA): TGCAGTGCTAGAGCTGACGACACCGGGGAGCTGTTTTTT.

CDR3 in DNA: TGTGCCAGCAGCTCCAGTCGAGTGAGCTCCTATAATTCACCCCTCCACTTT. This gives the protein CASSSSRVSSYNSPLHF. This sequence joins TRBV7-2 and TRBJ1-6; D remains unclear. Per germline, CDR1 SGHTA and CDR2 FQGNSA. Trimming stripped 4 bases from V and 0 bases from J, with 13 bases between. This CDR3 contains 17 residues.

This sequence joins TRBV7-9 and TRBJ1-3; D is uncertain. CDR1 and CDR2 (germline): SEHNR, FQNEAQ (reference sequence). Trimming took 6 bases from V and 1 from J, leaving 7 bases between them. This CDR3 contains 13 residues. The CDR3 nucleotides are TGTGCCAGCAGGGGGTCATCTGGAAACACCATATATTTT. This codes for CASRGSSGNTIYF.

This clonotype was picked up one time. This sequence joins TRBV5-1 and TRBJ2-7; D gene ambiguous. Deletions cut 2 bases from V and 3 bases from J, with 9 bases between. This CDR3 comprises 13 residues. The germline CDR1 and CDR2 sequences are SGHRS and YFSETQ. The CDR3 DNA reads TGCGCCAGCAGCTTAGGCAGCCTCTACGAGCAGTACTTC. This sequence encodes CASSLGSLYEQYF.